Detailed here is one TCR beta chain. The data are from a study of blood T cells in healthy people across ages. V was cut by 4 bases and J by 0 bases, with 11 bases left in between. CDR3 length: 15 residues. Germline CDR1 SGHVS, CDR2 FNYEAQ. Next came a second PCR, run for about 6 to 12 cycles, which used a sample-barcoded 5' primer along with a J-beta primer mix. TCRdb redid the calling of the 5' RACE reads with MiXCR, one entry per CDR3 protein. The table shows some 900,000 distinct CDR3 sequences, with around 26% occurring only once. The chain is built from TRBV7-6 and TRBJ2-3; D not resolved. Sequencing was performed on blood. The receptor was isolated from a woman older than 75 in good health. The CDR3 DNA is TGTGCCAGCAGCTCGACAAAGACTAGCACAGATACGCAGTATTTT. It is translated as CASSSTKTSTDTQYF.